These T cell receptor beta chains were read from a single sample in a study of response to subunit inactivated influenza vaccine. TCRdb called the RT-PCR reads again in MiXCR, with one record for every CDR3 protein. The sample contains 490,000 or so distinct CDR3 sequences, about 7.6% of which appear only once. The starting material was PBMCs from blood, obtained approximately 25 months after vaccination. These receptors were obtained from a man between 50 and 69 years old who received an inactivated influenza vaccine. Each CDR3 is given with its conserved first and last residue. The D gene is left open where the match is weak. Rows may omit the clone size; those that give it use once, few, many or a size class.

D gene	clone size	V gene	J gene	CDR3 length	CDR3 DNA	CDR3 protein
NA	NA	TRBV7-2	TRBJ2-3	14	TGTGCCAGCAGCCCCCTCCGCGTGCGGGGTACGCAGTATTTT	CASSPLRVRGTQYF
TRBD2	few	TRBV20-1	TRBJ2-5	16	TGCAGTGCTACCGGTGGAGTGGGAGGGGAACAGGAGACCCAGTACTTC	CSATGGVGGEQETQYF
TRBD2	few	TRBV20-1	TRBJ2-1	17	TGCAGTGCTATCTCGGGACTAGCGGGGGCTTCCTACAATGAGCAGTTCTTC	CSAISGLAGASYNEQFF
TRBD2	NA	TRBV10-3	TRBJ2-3	12	TGTGCCATCAGTCAAGCGGGGACTGCGCAGTATTTT	CAISQAGTAQYF
TRBD2	NA	TRBV11-2	TRBJ2-7	15	TGTGCCAGCAGCTTAGTTGGACTAGCGGTCTACGAGCAGTACTTC	CASSLVGLAVYEQYF
NA	many	TRBV6-2/TRBV6-3	TRBJ2-1	13	TGTGCCAGCAGTGACGGGGGGCACAATGAGCAGTTCTTC	CASSDGGHNEQFF
NA	NA	TRBV10-3	TRBJ2-5	13	TGTGCCATCAGTAGCGGGTACCAAGAGACCCAGTACTTC	CAISSGYQETQYF
NA	NA	TRBV28	TRBJ1-3	13	TGTGCCAGCAGTAACAGTGCTGGAAACACCATATATTTT	CASSNSAGNTIYF
NA	few	TRBV28	TRBJ1-6	14	TGTGCCAGCAGTCTGGGGCTGAGGACATCACCCCTCCACTTT	CASSLGLRTSPLHF
NA	few	TRBV7-2	TRBJ2-7	14	TGTGCCAGCAGCTTAACCCGACAGGTGATCGAGCAGTACTTC	CASSLTRQVIEQYF
NA	NA	TRBV10-3	TRBJ1-4	14	TGTGCCATCAGTGAGGCGCCAACTAATGAAAAACTGTTTTTT	CAISEAPTNEKLFF
NA	NA	TRBV6-5	TRBJ2-2	11	TGTGCCAGCAGTAATGGTCGGGAGCTGTTTTTT	CASSNGRELFF
NA	few	TRBV14	TRBJ2-1	15	TGTGCCAGCAGCCAATCCCAGGCTGGGGGCCTTGAGCAGTTCTTC	CASSQSQAGGLEQFF
TRBD2	NA	TRBV5-1	TRBJ2-3	17	TGCGCCAGCAGCTTGGCCGTAGCGGGGGAGGTTGGCGGTACGCAGTATTTT	CASSLAVAGEVGGTQYF
NA	many	TRBV20-1	TRBJ1-5	13	TGCAGTGCTAGACTGAGCAGAAATCAGCCCCAGCATTTT	CSARLSRNQPQHF
NA	many	TRBV6-1	TRBJ1-6	14	TGTGCCAGCAGGGTGGGACGGATTAATTCACCCCTCCACTTT	CASRVGRINSPLHF
TRBD2	many	TRBV27	TRBJ2-3	16	TGTGCCAGCAGTTTCCTCCCTAGCGGGGGCCGGGATACGCAGTATTTT	CASSFLPSGGRDTQYF
TRBD1	NA	TRBV7-6	TRBJ1-1	14	TGTGCCAGCAGCTTAGGAACAGGGGACACTGAAGCTTTCTTT	CASSLGTGDTEAFF
NA	many	TRBV20-1	TRBJ1-1	14	TGCAGTGCAGCTTCGGGGACGCCGAACACTGAAGCTTTCTTT	CSAASGTPNTEAFF
NA	many	TRBV5-1	TRBJ1-1	13	TGCGCCAGCAGCCCAGCGGGGGCCACTGAAGCTTTCTTT	CASSPAGATEAFF
NA	NA	TRBV23-1	TRBJ1-1	12	TGCGCCAGCAGTCAATTAAAGATTGAAGCTTTCTTT	CASSQLKIEAFF
NA	many	TRBV7-2	TRBJ1-1	15	TGTGCCAGCAGCTTAGCGTTGGGGGGGCTTGCTGAAGCTTTCTTT	CASSLALGGLAEAFF
TRBD2	few	TRBV28	TRBJ2-1	15	TGTGCCAGCAGTCGACTAGCGGTCTCCTACAATGAGCAGTTCTTC	CASSRLAVSYNEQFF
NA	few	TRBV5-5	TRBJ2-5	13	TGTGCCAGCAGCTTGGAACAGGAGGAGACCCAGTACTTC	CASSLEQEETQYF
TRBD1	few	TRBV5-1	TRBJ1-1	14	TGCGCCAGCAGCTCGGGGACAGGGCGAACTGAAGCTTTCTTT	CASSSGTGRTEAFF
NA	NA	TRBV6-5	TRBJ2-7	17	TGTGCCAGCAGTTACCAATTAGCTCACCATTCCCTCTACGAGCAGTACTTC	CASSYQLAHHSLYEQYF
NA	many	TRBV20-1	TRBJ1-1	12	TGCAGTGCTTTACGGTTGAACACTGAAGCTTTCTTT	CSALRLNTEAFF
TRBD2	NA	TRBV10-3	TRBJ2-3	15	TGTGCCATCAGGGCTCTAGCGGGGCTCACAGATACGCAGTATTTT	CAIRALAGLTDTQYF
TRBD1	NA	TRBV20-1	TRBJ1-1	15	TGCAGTGCTAAGAAACCGGGACAGATGAACACTGAAGCTTTCTTT	CSAKKPGQMNTEAFF
NA	few	TRBV7-8	TRBJ2-1	13	TGTGCCAGCAGCTCACCCCTTCCGGGTGAGCAGTTCTTC	CASSSPLPGEQFF
NA	few	TRBV10-2	TRBJ2-1	15	TGCGCCAGCAGTGTGACGACTCTATTTTACAATGAGCAGTTCTTC	CASSVTTLFYNEQFF
NA	NA	TRBV27	TRBJ2-1	16	TGTGCCAGCAGTTCGCTTAACTGGGGGAACGGAGATGAGCAGTTCTTC	CASSSLNWGNGDEQFF
NA	NA	TRBV24-1	TRBJ1-5	15	TGTGCCACCGCTAGGGGTGGGAATAGCAATCAGCCCCAGCATTTT	CATARGGNSNQPQHF
NA	few	TRBV27	TRBJ2-1	14	TGTGCCAGCAGTTTCATCGGGAATAGCAATGAGCAGTTCTTC	CASSFIGNSNEQFF
TRBD1	NA	TRBV6-2/TRBV6-3	TRBJ2-1	15	TGTGCCAGCAGTGCTAGGGGGCGACCCGACAATGAGCAGTTCTTC	CASSARGRPDNEQFF
NA	many	TRBV10-3	TRBJ2-7	13	TGTGCCATCAGCCCGTTAACTAACTCGGAGCAGTACTTC	CAISPLTNSEQYF
NA	few	TRBV3-1	TRBJ2-1	12	TGTGCCAGCAGCCAAGAACGACGGGTACAGTTCTTC	CASSQERRVQFF
NA	many	TRBV10-3	TRBJ2-2	17	TGTGCCATCAGTGAGTCGAACCGAAAATCGAACACCGGGGAGCTGTTTTTT	CAISESNRKSNTGELFF
NA	many	TRBV12-3/TRBV12-4	TRBJ1-5	14	TGTGCCAGCAGCTTCGGGGGAAGCAATCAGCCCCAGCATTTT	CASSFGGSNQPQHF
TRBD1	many	TRBV3-1	TRBJ1-2	13	TGTGCCAGCAGCCACCGGACAGGGGAAGGCTACACCTTC	CASSHRTGEGYTF
NA	few	TRBV20-1	TRBJ1-5	15	TGCAGTGCTATAATACAGGAATATAGCAATCAGCCCCAGCATTTT	CSAIIQEYSNQPQHF
NA	few	TRBV7-9	TRBJ2-1	15	TGTGCCAGCGCCTCGGGAAGGTCGAGGAACAATGAGCAGTTCTTC	CASASGRSRNNEQFF
TRBD1	few	TRBV6-2/TRBV6-3	TRBJ1-2	18	TGTGCCAGCAGTTATGAACCCAGATGGGACAGGGGAGAGTATGGCTACACCTTC	CASSYEPRWDRGEYGYTF
NA	many	TRBV5-1	TRBJ2-5	11	TGCGCCAGCAAGGGCTTGGAGACCCAGTACTTC	CASKGLETQYF
NA	NA	TRBV12-3/TRBV12-4	TRBJ1-2	15	TGTGCCAGCAGACCCCACGGCGGGGGGGCAGGGGGCTACACCTTC	CASRPHGGGAGGYTF
TRBD2	few	TRBV14	TRBJ2-7	14	TGTGCCAGCAGCCACCCGGGGGGATCCTACGAGCAGTACTTC	CASSHPGGSYEQYF
TRBD1	few	TRBV30	TRBJ1-2	14	TGTGCCGGGGCGAGAGGGGGCCCCAACTATGGCTACACCTTC	CAGARGGPNYGYTF
NA	NA	TRBV12-3/TRBV12-4	TRBJ2-1	14	TGTGCCAGCAGGGGGCTAGTTCTCTCCAATGAGCAGTTCTTC	CASRGLVLSNEQFF
TRBD1	many	TRBV6-1	TRBJ1-1	13	TGTGCCAGCAGTAGACAGGGGAACACTGAAGCTTTCTTT	CASSRQGNTEAFF